The clone carrying this T cell receptor beta chain was picked up a small number of times. Antigen specificity is unknown. This may be a read error, as it is one base from a much larger clone. This sample stems from a study of tumor and adjacent non-tumor tissue in lung cancer. Study at large: The cohort had 12 to 13 adenocarcinoma, 2 squamous cell and 1 small cell patients.

Study-level findings and limits: In normal lung, the top 100 clones were significantly more dominant than in tumor.

The template was RNA from unsorted bulk tissue. Three rounds of nested PCR, following a modified ARM-PCR protocol, produced the TCRbeta library. One entry per CDR3 protein, called by TCRdb with MiXCR from the multiplex PCR reads. In the table there are over 110,000 distinct CDR3 sequences, approximately 72% of which are singletons. Germline V lookup: CDR1 MNHEY, CDR2 SVGAGI. This CDR3 contains 15 residues. Sequenced material: lung tumor tissue. The chain uses TRBV6-5 and TRBJ1-5; D gene ambiguous. The DNA matches TRBJ2-3 better at its end, which makes the J call doubtful. The sequence was obtained from a man between 60 and 75 years old with small cell lung cancer. The DNA of the CDR3 is TGTGCCAGCATTCCAACCCAGTATAGCAATCAGCCCCAGTATTTT. Its translation: CASIPTQYSNQPQYF.